Each of the 10 T cell receptor beta chains below was sequenced from the same sample in a study of response to subunit inactivated influenza vaccine. TCRdb re-called the RT-PCR reads through MiXCR, storing one row per CDR3 protein. The sample consists of under 500,000 distinct CDR3 sequences, 11% of them appearing once. Here the sequenced sample was PBMCs from blood, taken about 40 days after vaccination. These receptors were taken from a man aged 45-65 years who received an inactivated influenza vaccine.

This clonotype occurred many times. The V and J genes are TRBV12-3 or TRBV12-4 and TRBJ1-1; tentatively, D is TRBD1 (5 bases). The V gene lost 3 bases and the J gene lost 0 bases, with 8 bases spanning the gap. This CDR3 contains 14 residues. The CDR3, as DNA: TGTGCCAGCAGTTTGGGGCCCCTGAACACTGAAGCTTTCTTT. This encodes CASSLGPLNTEAFF.

The gene calls are TRBV3-1 and TRBJ1-1; tentatively, D is TRBD1 (5 bases). This CDR3 region has 15 residues. CDR1 and CDR2 from the germline V gene are LGHDT and YNNKEL (reference sequence). The ends were cut back, 7 bases at V and 0 bases at J, with 15 bases in the middle. CDR3 in DNA: TGTGCCAGCACCCCGACCGGGGCCATGAACACTGAAGCTTTCTTT. Its translation is CASTPTGAMNTEAFF.

This clonotype came up many times. This chain links TRBV6-5 with TRBJ1-1; D may be TRBD1 (5 bases). CDR1 and CDR2 from the germline V gene are MNHEY and SVGAGI. V lost 7 bases and J lost 7, with 13 bases in between. The CDR3 is 12 residues long. The CDR3 nucleotides read TGTGCCAGCATGCAGTCCGGGGGTGAAGCTTTCTTT. The encoded protein is CASMQSGGEAFF.

This clonotype was seen at least ten times. The chain combines TRBV20-1 with TRBJ1-2; no clear D gene. Germline V gives CDR1 DFQATT, CDR2 SNEGSKA (reference sequence). There are 12 residues in the CDR3. V lost 7 bases and J 5 bases, leaving 14 bases between the germline ends. The DNA of the CDR3 is TGCAGTGAACGGCAGCTATATTATGGCTACACCTTC. Translated, it gives CSERQLYYGYTF.

This clonotype occurred many times. The V call is TRBV5-1, the J call TRBJ2-7, with D tentatively TRBD1 or TRBD2 (5 bases each). V shed 4 bases and J shed 4 bases, with 12 bases lying between them. From germline, CDR1 is SGHRS and CDR2 YFSETQ. The CDR3 is 13 residues long. As DNA, the CDR3 is TGCGCCAGCAGCCGAGGGACGAAGTACGAGCAGTACTTC. The encoded protein is CASSRGTKYEQYF.

This clonotype turned up a few times. The chain joins TRBV4-2 to TRBJ2-2, with D possibly matching TRBD1 (6 bases). This CDR3 is 15 amino acids long. Trimming cost V 0 bases and J 5 bases, with 10 bases left between them. Per germline, CDR1 LGHNA and CDR2 YNFKEQ. CDR3 in DNA: TGTGCCAGCAGCCAAGAAACAGGGCCGACCGGGGAGCTGTTTTTT. Translation: CASSQETGPTGELFF.

This chain links TRBV2 with TRBJ1-4; 10 nucleotides line up with TRBD1. The CDR3 consists of 15 residues. The germline gives CDR1 SNHLY, CDR2 FYNNEI. Germline trimming cut 5 bases from V and 6 bases from J; bases unmatched to any gene: 6. The CDR3 sequence is CASSSRQGAYEKLFF. Here the CDR3 DNA reads TGTGCCAGCAGTTCCCGACAGGGGGCGTATGAAAAACTGTTTTTT. Complete variable domain (other parts from reference TRBV2 and TRBJ1-4): EPEVTQTPSHQVTQMGQEVILRCVPISNHLYFYWYRQILGQKVEFLVSFYNNEISEKSEIFDDQFSVERPDGSNFTLKIRSTKLEDSAMYFCASSSRQGAYEKLFFGSGTQLSVL.

The gene calls are TRBV5-1 and TRBJ2-1; 12 positions match TRBD2. Germline trimming cut 3 bases from V and 0 bases from J; bases unmatched to any gene: 4. Germline lookup yields CDR1 SGHRS and CDR2 YFSETQ. There are 17 residues in the CDR3. CDR3 loop: CASSWRLAGVSYNEQFF. CDR3 coding DNA: TGCGCCAGCAGCTGGCGACTAGCGGGGGTCTCCTACAATGAGCAGTTCTTC.

This clonotype was detected only a few times. The rearrangement joins TRBV7-2 to TRBJ2-5; 10 bases map to TRBD2. Per germline, CDR1 SGHTA and CDR2 FQGNSA. The length of the CDR3 is 15 residues. Trimming removed 5 bases from V and 2 bases from J; junction bases left unmatched: 5. The DNA of the CDR3 is TGTGCCAGCAGCGCACGGACTAGCGGACAAGAGACCCAGTACTTC. It is translated as CASSARTSGQETQYF.

This clonotype was found a few times. This chain uses TRBV27 with TRBJ1-1; 11 bases map to TRBD1. The CDR3 consists of 16 residues. Germline CDR1 and CDR2: MNHEY and SMNVEV (reference sequence). The trim removed 3 bases at V and 1 base at J, leaving 4 bases unmatched. Here the CDR3 DNA reads TGTGCCAGCAGTTTGCGGACAGGGGGCTGGAACACTGAAGCTTTCTTT. Its protein product is CASSLRTGGWNTEAFF.